This T cell receptor beta chain was retrieved from a study of blood T cells in healthy people across ages. Then a second PCR, running about 6 to 12 cycles, was carried out with a sample-barcoded 5' primer and a J-beta primer mix. MiXCR was run by TCRdb on the 5' RACE reads, yielding one entry per CDR3 protein. This table has about 1.8 million distinct CDR3 sequences, just under 50% appearing once. Germline CDR1 and CDR2: KGHDR and SFDVKD. This CDR3 has 16 amino acids. The V and J ends lost 3 bases and 0 bases respectively, with 12 bases between them. This clonotype was counted ten times or more. Sequencing was done on a sample of blood. The receptor comes from a woman in her 40s in good health. This chain connects TRBV24-1 to TRBJ2-3; D is possibly TRBD2 (5 bases). CDR3 bases: TGTGCCACCAGTGATCTGGACTTCCCTAGCACAGATACGCAGTATTTT. Amino acid sequence: CATSDLDFPSTDTQYF.